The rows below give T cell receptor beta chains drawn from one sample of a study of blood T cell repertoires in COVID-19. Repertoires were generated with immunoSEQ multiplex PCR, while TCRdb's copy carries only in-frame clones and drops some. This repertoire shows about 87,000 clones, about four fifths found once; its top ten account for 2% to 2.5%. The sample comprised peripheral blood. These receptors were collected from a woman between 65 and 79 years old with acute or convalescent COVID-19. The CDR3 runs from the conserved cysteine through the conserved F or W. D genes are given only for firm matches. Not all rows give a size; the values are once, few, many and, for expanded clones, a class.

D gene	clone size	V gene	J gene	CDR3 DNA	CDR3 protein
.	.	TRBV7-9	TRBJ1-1	TGTGCCAGCATTCTCCTCGGGACTGAAGCTTTCTTT	CASILLGTEAFF
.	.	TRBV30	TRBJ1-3	TGTGCCTACCAGGGGTTCAATGGAAACACCATATATTTT	CAYQGFNGNTIYF
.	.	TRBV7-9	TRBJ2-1	TGTGCCAGCAGGGGGGGATCCTACAATGAGCAGTTCTTC	CASRGGSYNEQFF
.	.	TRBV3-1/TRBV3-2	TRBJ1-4	TGTGCCAGCAGCCAAGATCTTTTTGAAAAACTGTTTTTT	CASSQDLFEKLFF
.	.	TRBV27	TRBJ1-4	TGTGCCAGCAGTGACGCAACAGGGCGGCGAGAAAAACTGTTTTTT	CASSDATGRREKLFF
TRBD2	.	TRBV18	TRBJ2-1	TGTGCCAGCCTCTGGGGGGGTGCGGGGCTCTACAATGAGCAGTTCTTC	CASLWGGAGLYNEQFF
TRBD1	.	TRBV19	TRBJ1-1	TGTGCCAGTAGCCCATATGGACAGGCGAACACTGAAGCTTTCTTT	CASSPYGQANTEAFF
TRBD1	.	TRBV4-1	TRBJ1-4	TGCGCCAGCAGCCAAGACGGGACAGGGGGCGAAAAACTGTTTTTT	CASSQDGTGGEKLFF
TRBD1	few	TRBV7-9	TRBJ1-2	TGTGCCAGCAGCAAAAGGCCGGGACAGTATGGCTACACCTTC	CASSKRPGQYGYTF
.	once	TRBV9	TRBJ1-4	TGTGCCAGCAGCGCCGCAGGGGTCGGGCCTGGAAAACTGTTTTTT	CASSAAGVGPGKLFF
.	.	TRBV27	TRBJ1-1	TGTGCCAGCAGTTGGGCCCGGAACACTGAAGCTTTCTTT	CASSWARNTEAFF
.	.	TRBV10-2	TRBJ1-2	TGCGCCAGCAGGTTGGGAGATGGCTACACCTTC	CASRLGDGYTF
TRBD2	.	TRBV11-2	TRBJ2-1	TGTGCCAGCAGAAATAGCGGGGGGATTTATGAGCAGTTCTTC	CASRNSGGIYEQFF
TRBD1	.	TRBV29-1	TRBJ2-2	TGCAGCGTTTTAGGGACAGGGAACACCGGGGAGCTGTTTTTT	CSVLGTGNTGELFF
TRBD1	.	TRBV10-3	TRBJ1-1	TGTGCCATAAACAGGGGCGCGAACACTGAAGCTTTCTTT	CAINRGANTEAFF
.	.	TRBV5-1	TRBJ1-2	TGCGCCAGCAGCGCCAACAGGGACGGCTACACCTTC	CASSANRDGYTF
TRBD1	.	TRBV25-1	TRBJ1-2	TGTGCCAGCAGCGCAATTGACAGGGCTCCATATGGCTACACCTTC	CASSAIDRAPYGYTF
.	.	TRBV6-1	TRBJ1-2	TGTGCCAGCAGTGAAGGGCTCCCAAACTATGGCTACACCTTC	CASSEGLPNYGYTF
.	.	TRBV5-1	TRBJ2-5	TGCGCCAGCAGGTTACAGGGCCAAGAGACCCAGTACTTC	CASRLQGQETQYF
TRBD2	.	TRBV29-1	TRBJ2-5	TGCAGCTCCACCTCGGGGGGGGGAGAGACCCAGTACTTC	CSSTSGGGETQYF
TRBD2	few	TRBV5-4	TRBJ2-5	TGTGCCAGCAGCTCGGGGACTAGCGGGGGGGCGGAGACCCAGTACTTC	CASSSGTSGGAETQYF
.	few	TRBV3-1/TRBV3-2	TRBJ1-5	TGTGCCAGCAGCCAAGACCCGGTTAGCAATCAGCCCCAGCATTTT	CASSQDPVSNQPQHF
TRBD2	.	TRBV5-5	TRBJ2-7	TGTGCCAGCAGCTTAGCCGGGACTAGCTCGTACGAGCAGTACTTC	CASSLAGTSSYEQYF
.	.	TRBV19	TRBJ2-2	TGTGCCAGTAGTATAGTTAGCCCGACCGGGGAGCTGTTTTTT	CASSIVSPTGELFF
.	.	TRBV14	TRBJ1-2	TGTGCCAGCAGCCAGTCCTTCTCTGATGGCTACACCTTC	CASSQSFSDGYTF
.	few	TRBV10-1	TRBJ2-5	TGCGCCAGCAGTGATCCTAGGGGGGGCCAAGAGACCCAGTACTTC	CASSDPRGGQETQYF
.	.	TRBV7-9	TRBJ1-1	TGTGCCAGCAGGTTACAGGGAAACACTGAAGCTTTCTTT	CASRLQGNTEAFF
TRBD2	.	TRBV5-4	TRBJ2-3	TGTGCCAGCAGCTTGGGCGGGGGGCCTTTCACAGATACGCAGTATTTT	CASSLGGGPFTDTQYF
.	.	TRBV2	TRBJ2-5	TGTGCCAGCAGTCGCATAGATAGCAGGGATCAAGAGACCCAGTACTTC	CASSRIDSRDQETQYF
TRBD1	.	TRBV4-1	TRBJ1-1	TGCGCCAGCAGCCCTACAGGGGTGGGACGCACTGAAGCTTTCTTT	CASSPTGVGRTEAFF
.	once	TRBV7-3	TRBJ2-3	TGTGCCAGCAACCCGGACGGAGGTTACACAGATACGCAGTATTTT	CASNPDGGYTDTQYF
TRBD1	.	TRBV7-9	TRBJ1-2	TGTGCCAGCAGCCAGGACAGGGGCGACTATGGCTACACCTTC	CASSQDRGDYGYTF
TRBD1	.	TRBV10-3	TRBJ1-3	TGTGCCATCAGCGGGACAGGTTCTGGAAACACCATATATTTT	CAISGTGSGNTIYF
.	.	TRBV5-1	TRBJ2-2	TGCGCCAGCAGCTTGGGCTGGGGACAGAACACCGGGGAGCTGTTTTTT	CASSLGWGQNTGELFF
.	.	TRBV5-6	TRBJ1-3	TGTGCCAGCAGCCTCAGGGTTTCTTCTACGGGAAACACCATATATTTT	CASSLRVSSTGNTIYF
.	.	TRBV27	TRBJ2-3	TGTGCCAGCAGCCTCCTAGAGACCACAGATACGCAGTATTTT	CASSLLETTDTQYF
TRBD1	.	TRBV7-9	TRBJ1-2	TGTGCCAGCAGCCGGAAACAGGGGGCGAAGGAAGATGGCTACACCTTC	CASSRKQGAKEDGYTF
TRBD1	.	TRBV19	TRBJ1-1	TGTGCCAGTGGACAGGAGGGGAACACTGAAGCTTTCTTT	CASGQEGNTEAFF
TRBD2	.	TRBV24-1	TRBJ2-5	TGTGCCACCAGTGATACTCGCGGGGGGTCACAAGAGACCCAGTACTTC	CATSDTRGGSQETQYF
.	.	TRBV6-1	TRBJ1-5	TGTGCCAGCAGTGAAGCCCGTCCAGGGTTGCTTCCCATAACGAATAGCAATCAGCCCCAGCATTTT	CASSEARPGLLPITNSNQPQHF
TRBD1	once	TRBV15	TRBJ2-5	TGTGCCACCACCCAACGGACAGGGGCGATTTCGCCAAACTTC	CATTQRTGAISPNF
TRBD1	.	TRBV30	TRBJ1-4	TGTGCCTGGATCGCGAGGGGGCGAGAAAAACTGTTTTTT	CAWIARGREKLFF
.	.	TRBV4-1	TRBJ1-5	TGCGCCAGCAGCCAAGATGATTACGGGGTTCTTAATCAGCCCCAGCATTTT	CASSQDDYGVLNQPQHF
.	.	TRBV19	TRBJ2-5	TGTGCCAGTAGTAGCTTCCGGGGAAACCAAGAGACCCAGTACTTC	CASSSFRGNQETQYF